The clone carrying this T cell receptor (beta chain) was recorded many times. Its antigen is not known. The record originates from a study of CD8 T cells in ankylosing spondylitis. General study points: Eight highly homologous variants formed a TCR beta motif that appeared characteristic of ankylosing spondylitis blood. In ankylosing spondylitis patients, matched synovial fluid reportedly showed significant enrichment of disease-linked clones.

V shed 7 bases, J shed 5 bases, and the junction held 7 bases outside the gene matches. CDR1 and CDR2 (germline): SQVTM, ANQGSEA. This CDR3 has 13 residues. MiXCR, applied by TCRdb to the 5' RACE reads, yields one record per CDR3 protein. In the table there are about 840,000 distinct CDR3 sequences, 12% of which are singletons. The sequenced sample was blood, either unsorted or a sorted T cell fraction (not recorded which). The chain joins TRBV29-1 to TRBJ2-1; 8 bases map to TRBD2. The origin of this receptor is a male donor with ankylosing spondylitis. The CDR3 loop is CSGLAGGNNEQFF. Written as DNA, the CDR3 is TGCAGCGGGTTGGCGGGAGGAAACAATGAGCAGTTCTTC.